These 23 T cell receptor beta chains came from one sample sequenced in a study of T cell changes during pregnancy in multiple sclerosis. Clones were sequenced by immunoSEQ multiplex PCR, and TCRdb holds only the in-frame ones, with some missing. The sample lists under 95,000 clones; around 93% were seen once. Sequences were derived from peripheral blood, sampled in the second trimester of pregnancy. The receptors derive from a female donor in good health, enrolled as a control in a pregnancy study.

The chain is built from TRBV7-9 and TRBJ2-1, with 10 bases fitting TRBD1. The CDR3 totals 16 residues. Losses at the gene ends were 5 bases for V and 7 bases for J; bases not matched to a gene: 11. Germline V gives CDR1 SEHNR, CDR2 FQNEAQ (reference sequence). The CDR3 coding sequence is TGTGCCAGCAGCGACAGGGGGCTCCAAAAACCGAATGAGCAGTTCTTC. This gives the protein CASSDRGLQKPNEQFF.

This clone was seen only once. This chain connects TRBV7-2 to TRBJ2-3, with 7 bases that match TRBD1. The CDR3 consists of 14 residues. After removal of 7 bases from V and 2 bases from J, the junction contained 6 bases not matched to a gene. Looked up from germline, CDR1 is SGHTA and CDR2 is FQGNSA. CDR3 in amino acids: CASTRDSATDTQYF. In DNA, the CDR3 is TGTGCCAGCACTAGGGACAGCGCCACAGATACGCAGTATTTT.

The rearrangement joins TRBV30 to TRBJ1-1; D unclear. CDR3 size: 13 residues. Germline V CDR1 and CDR2: GTSNPN, SVGIG (reference sequence). V shed 8 bases and J shed 3 bases, with 16 bases lying between them. CDR3: CAQTGPADTEAFF. The CDR3 coding sequence is TGTGCCCAAACGGGCCCAGCGGACACTGAAGCTTTCTTT.

The chain uses TRBV4-2 and TRBJ2-1, with 7 bases aligning to TRBD1. The CDR3 contains 18 residues. Germline V CDR1 and CDR2: LGHNA, YNFKEQ. After removal of 3 bases from V and 4 bases from J, the junction contained 15 bases not matched to a gene. CDR3 in DNA: TGTGCCAGCAGCCATATAGTCAGGGGGTTCGATAATTACAATGAGCAGTTCTTC. Translating it yields CASSHIVRGFDNYNEQFF.

This chain uses TRBV7-9 with TRBJ2-7, with a tentative D call TRBD1 (6 bases). The CDR3 consists of 14 residues. V lost 5 bases, J lost 3 bases, and 14 bases lay in between. Germline CDR1 and CDR2: SEHNR and FQNEAQ (reference sequence). The CDR3 bases are TGTGCCAGCAGCCACAGGACAGTTCACTACGAGCAGTACTTC. Protein sequence: CASSHRTVHYEQYF.

This clone was seen once. The chain carries TRBV19 and TRBJ1-1, with D perhaps matching TRBD1 (6 bases). Germline CDR1 LNHDA, CDR2 SQIVND (reference sequence). V lost 4 bases to trimming and J lost 2 bases, with 14 bases between them. This CDR3 contains 15 residues. For the CDR3, the DNA is TGTGCCAGTAGTAAAAACCCGGACAGAAACACTGAAGCTTTCTTT. Its translation: CASSKNPDRNTEAFF.

The sample holds one count of this clone. The genes are TRBV15 and TRBJ2-5, with D perhaps TRBD2 (5 bases). The germline V and J ends were trimmed by 0 bases and 5 bases, with 22 bases remaining between them. CDR3 length: 18 residues. Germline V gives CDR1 LNHNV, CDR2 YYDKDF (reference sequence). The CDR3 DNA reads TGTGCCACCAGCAGAGATAGTCTTGCGCGTTCTAGCTGGGAGACCCAGTACTTC. As protein: CATSRDSLARSSWETQYF.

CDR3 in amino acids: CATTIDRGRNQPQHF. The CDR3 DNA follows: TGTGCCACCACTATTGACAGGGGGCGAAATCAGCCCCAGCATTTT. The chain joins TRBV15 to TRBJ1-5; 10 nucleotides agree with TRBD1. This CDR3 contains 15 residues. Germline lookup yields CDR1 LNHNV and CDR2 YYDKDF (reference sequence). V shed 7 bases and J 4 bases; nucleotides not matched to a gene: 7.

The chain employs TRBV19 and TRBJ1-1, with TRBD1 matching 8 bases. J gave up 0 bases and V 6 bases, and 9 bases lay outside the gene matches. CDR1 LNHDA and CDR2 SQIVND come from the germline V gene (reference sequence). This CDR3 comprises 16 residues. Here the CDR3 DNA reads TGTGCCAGTAGCCGAGGACAGGGCACTCTGAACACTGAAGCTTTCTTT. Translated, it gives CASSRGQGTLNTEAFF.

Points on this clone: Other DNA variants within this sample encode the same CDR3. V and J are TRBV5-1 and TRBJ1-2; TRBD1 agrees at 7 bases. CDR3 length: 16 residues. The germline V gene encodes CDR1 SGHRS and CDR2 YFSETQ. The J segment lost 6 bases and the V segment lost 3 bases, leaving 14 bases of the junction unmatched. CDR3 DNA: TGCGCCAGCAGCTCTCATGGTTCGACAGGGTCCCATGGCTACACCTTC. This codes for CASSSHGSTGSHGYTF.

The gene calls are TRBV28 and TRBJ1-3; TRBD1 might be the D (5 bases). This CDR3 has 17 residues. Per the germline V gene, CDR1 is MDHEN and CDR2 is SYDVKM. Trimming shortened V by 1 base and J by 0 bases, and 13 bases separated the two germline ends. The CDR3 nucleotides are TGTGCCAGCAGTTTATCAGGGCGATTTAGCTCTGGAAACACCATATATTTT. Protein product: CASSLSGRFSSGNTIYF.

This chain connects TRBV30 to TRBJ1-3; D is perhaps TRBD1 (5 bases). Trimming shortened V by 0 bases and J by 0 bases, and 15 bases separated the two germline ends. CDR3 length: 17 amino acids. Germline CDR1 reads GTSNPN; CDR2 reads SVGIG (reference sequence). The CDR3: CAWSVIRGFISGNTIYF. The CDR3, as DNA: TGTGCCTGGAGTGTCATTAGGGGTTTCATCTCTGGAAACACCATATATTTT.

CDR3 sequence: CASSIGQEQYF. The CDR3 nucleotides are TGTGCCAGCAGCATTGGACAAGAGCAGTACTTC. This chain connects TRBV7-9 to TRBJ2-7; tentatively, D is TRBD1 (5 bases). This CDR3 region has 11 residues. Trimming removed 5 bases at V and 7 bases at J, with 9 bases between. Germline CDR1 SEHNR, CDR2 FQNEAQ (reference sequence).

The genes are TRBV6-6 and TRBJ2-2; TRBD1 is a possible D gene (5 bases). Germline V gene sequence: CDR1 MNHNY, CDR2 SVGAGI (reference sequence). V lost 3 bases and J 7 bases, leaving 15 bases between the germline ends. The CDR3 runs 15 residues. The CDR3 region has the DNA TGTGCCAGCAGTTATCTAGGGAAAGACAGCGGGGAGCTGTTTTTT. This encodes CASSYLGKDSGELFF.

This clone has only one observation. J is TRBJ1-3 and V is TRBV4-1, with TRBD1 matching over 12 bases. The CDR3 consists of 18 residues. Unmatched junction bases numbered 10, after V lost 3 bases and J lost 4 bases. CDR1 is MGHRA and CDR2 is YSYEKL in the germline V gene. Here the CDR3 DNA reads TGCGCCAGCAGCCAGGATCCCGGGACAGGGGGCGCAGGAAACACCATATATTTT. Translation gives CASSQDPGTGGAGNTIYF.

The sample holds one count of this clone. CDR3 loop: CASSFGTGNGYTF. CDR3 in DNA: TGTGCCAGCAGTTTCGGGACAGGGAATGGCTACACCTTC. The genes are TRBV5-5 and TRBJ1-2; the match to TRBD1 covers 9 bases. There are 13 residues in the CDR3. V lost 5 bases, J lost 6 bases, and 5 bases stayed unmatched. From germline, CDR1 is SGHKS and CDR2 YYEKEE (reference sequence).

This clone was seen only once. This chain joins TRBV5-8 and TRBJ2-5; D call uncertain. CDR3 length equals 14 residues. Per germline, CDR1 SGHTS and CDR2 YDEGEE. V was shortened by 1 base and J by 5 bases, with 12 bases between the two germline ends. Written as DNA, the CDR3 is TGTGCCAGCAGCTTGATGAGTGAGGAGGAGACCCAGTACTTC. Its translation: CASSLMSEEETQYF.

The chain combines TRBV5-1 with TRBJ2-1; 10 nucleotides match TRBD2. Germline V gives CDR1 SGHRS, CDR2 YFSETQ. This CDR3 comprises 16 residues. The J segment lost 7 bases and the V segment lost 0 bases, leaving 7 bases of the junction unmatched. The CDR3 DNA sequence: TGCGCCAGCAGCTTGGTTACTAGCGGGGTCCGAAATGAGCAGTTCTTC. Its translation is CASSLVTSGVRNEQFF.

The chain employs TRBV9 and TRBJ1-2, with 7 bases lining up with TRBD1. From germline, CDR1 is SGDLS and CDR2 YYNGEE. The length of the CDR3 is 15 residues. The V gene end was trimmed by 2 bases and the J gene end by 4 bases; junction bases not matched to a gene: 8. CDR3 coding DNA: TGTGCCAGCAGCGTTGATAGGGGGCGCGGCTATGGCTACACCTTC. Encoded protein: CASSVDRGRGYGYTF.

V is TRBV7-3 and J is TRBJ2-2; maybe TRBD2 (5 bases). The CDR3 runs 14 residues. Looked up from germline, CDR1 is SGHTA and CDR2 is FQGTGA. V lost 6 bases and J 5 bases, leaving 13 bases between the germline ends. As DNA, the CDR3 is TGTGCCAGCAGTCCGGCAGCGGAGACCGGGGAGCTGTTTTTT. Protein sequence: CASSPAAETGELFF.

This clone was detected once. The gene calls are TRBV7-2 and TRBJ2-1; 11 bases align to TRBD2. The V and J ends lost 4 bases and 7 bases, in that order; junction bases with no gene match: 6. The CDR3 totals 15 residues. Germline loops: CDR1 SGHTA, CDR2 FQGNSA. The DNA of the CDR3 is TGTGCCAGCAGCTATACCGGGACTAGCGGAAATGAGCAGTTCTTC. Translating it yields CASSYTGTSGNEQFF. The full variable domain, rest sourced from reference TRBV7-2 and TRBJ2-1, is GAGVSQSPSNKVTEKGKDVELRCDPISGHTALYWYRQSLGQGLEFLIYFQGNSAPDKSGLPSDRFSAERTGGSVSTLTIQRTQQEDSAVYLCASSYTGTSGNEQFFGPGTRLTVL.

This clone was seen once. The chain recombines TRBV19 with TRBJ1-2; D may be TRBD1 (6 bases). V shed 9 bases and J shed 0 bases, with 20 bases lying between them. Germline CDR1 LNHDA, CDR2 SQIVND (reference sequence). The CDR3 sequence is 16 residues long. CDR3 bases: TGTGCCAGCCGAACTCTCAGGGGAACAGCTAACTATGGCTACACCTTC. Translated: CASRTLRGTANYGYTF.

This chain connects TRBV14 to TRBJ1-1; D may be TRBD1 (5 bases). This CDR3 comprises 16 residues. Germline values: CDR1 SGHDN, CDR2 FVKESK. Trimming cost V 0 bases and J 3 bases, with 14 bases left between them. The CDR3 region has the DNA TGTGCCAGCAGCCAAGACCGTGGAGGAGGGGACACTGAAGCTTTCTTT. This encodes CASSQDRGGGDTEAFF.